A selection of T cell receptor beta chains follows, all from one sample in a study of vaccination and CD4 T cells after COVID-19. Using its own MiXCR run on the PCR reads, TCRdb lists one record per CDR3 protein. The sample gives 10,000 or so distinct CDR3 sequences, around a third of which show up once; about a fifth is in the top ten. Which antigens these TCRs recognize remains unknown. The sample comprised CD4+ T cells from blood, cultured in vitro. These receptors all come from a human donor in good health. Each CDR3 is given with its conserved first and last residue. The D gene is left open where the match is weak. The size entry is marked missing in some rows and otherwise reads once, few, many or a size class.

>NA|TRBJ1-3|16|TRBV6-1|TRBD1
TGTGCCAGCAGCACCGAGGGAGACAGGGATGGAAACACCATATATTTT
CASSTEGDRDGNTIYF
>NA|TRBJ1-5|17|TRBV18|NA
TGTGCCAGCTCGCTGAAAGCTACAGGGAATAGCAATCAGCCCCAGCATTTT
CASSLKATGNSNQPQHF
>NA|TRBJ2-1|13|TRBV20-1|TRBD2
TGCAGTACTACTAGCGGGAGCTACAATGAGCAGTTCTTC
CSTTSGSYNEQFF
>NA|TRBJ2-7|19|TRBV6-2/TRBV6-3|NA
TGTGCCAGCAGTTACTCGATTTGGTCGGGGGAGTTCTACTCCTACGAGCAGTACTTC
CASSYSIWSGEFYSYEQYF
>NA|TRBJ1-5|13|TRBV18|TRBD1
TGTGCCAGCTCGCCACAGGGGGAGCAGCCCCAGCATTTT
CASSPQGEQPQHF
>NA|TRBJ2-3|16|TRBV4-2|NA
TGTGCCAGCAGCCAAGAAGGCCCCCCCCGCACAGATACGCAGTATTTT
CASSQEGPPRTDTQYF
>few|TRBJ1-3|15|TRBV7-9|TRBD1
TGTGCCAGCAGCCCAGGGGGCGCGTCGGGAAACACCATATATTTT
CASSPGGASGNTIYF
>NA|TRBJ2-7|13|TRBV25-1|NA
TGTGCCAGCAGTGAACAAGGGATTTACGAGCAGTACTTC
CASSEQGIYEQYF
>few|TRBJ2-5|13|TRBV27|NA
TGTGCCAGCAGTTTAGGGGTCGGAGAGACCCAGTACTTC
CASSLGVGETQYF
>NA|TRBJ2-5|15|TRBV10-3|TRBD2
TGTGCCATCAGTGACCCAGCGGGAGGCAGAGAGACCCAGTACTTC
CAISDPAGGRETQYF
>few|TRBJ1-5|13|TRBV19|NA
TGTGCCAGTAGTAACCAGGGAGGTCAGCCCCAGCATTTT
CASSNQGGQPQHF
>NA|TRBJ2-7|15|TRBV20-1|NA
TGCAGTGCTAGAGCCTTCTCTGCGTACTCCTACGAGCAGTACTTC
CSARAFSAYSYEQYF
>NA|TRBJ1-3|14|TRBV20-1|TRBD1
TGCAGTGCGCCCAGGGGGACCTCTGGAAACACCATATATTTT
CSAPRGTSGNTIYF
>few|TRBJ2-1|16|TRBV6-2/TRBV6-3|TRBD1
TGTGCCAGCAGTTACAGGTCTGTGACAGGGGGCAATGAGCAGTTCTTC
CASSYRSVTGGNEQFF
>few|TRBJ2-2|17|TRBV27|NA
TGTGCCAGCAGTTCTGAGAGGGCCAGGGGGGGGACCGGGGAGCTGTTTTTT
CASSSERARGGTGELFF
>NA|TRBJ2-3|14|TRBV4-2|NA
TGTGCCAGCAGCCAAAAACAGGGCACAGATACGCAGTATTTT
CASSQKQGTDTQYF
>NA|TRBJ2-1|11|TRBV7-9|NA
TGTGCCAGCAGCGCACTCGATGAGCAGTTCTTC
CASSALDEQFF
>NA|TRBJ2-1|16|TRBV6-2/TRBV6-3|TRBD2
TGTGCCAGCCGTACCCGCGGCGGGAGGTCCTACAATGAGCAGTTCTTC
CASRTRGGRSYNEQFF
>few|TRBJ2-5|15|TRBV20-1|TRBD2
TGCAGTGCTGGCGATAGCGGGAGAGTCCAAGAGACCCAGTACTTC
CSAGDSGRVQETQYF
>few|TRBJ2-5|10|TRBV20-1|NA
TGCAGTGCTAGGGAGGAGACCCAGTACTTC
CSAREETQYF
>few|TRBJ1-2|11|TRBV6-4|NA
TGTGCCAGCAGAGGCAGGGGCGGCTACACCTTC
CASRGRGGYTF
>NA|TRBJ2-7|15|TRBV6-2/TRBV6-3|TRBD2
TGTGCCAGCACTCCTAGCGGGAGTTTGTACCACGAGCAGTACTTC
CASTPSGSLYHEQYF
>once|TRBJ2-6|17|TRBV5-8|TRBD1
TGTGCCAGCAGCTGGACAGGTCTTCGCTCTGGGGCCAACGTCCTGACTTTC
CASSWTGLRSGANVLTF
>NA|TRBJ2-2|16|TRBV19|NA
TGTGCCAGTAGCCGAAGGGTTTGGGGAAACACCGGGGAGCTGTTTTTT
CASSRRVWGNTGELFF
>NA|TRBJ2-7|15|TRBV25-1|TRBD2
TGTGCCAGCAGTGATTGGGCTAGCGGTCCCTACGAGCAGTACTTC
CASSDWASGPYEQYF
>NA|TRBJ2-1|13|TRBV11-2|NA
TGTGCCAGCAGCTCCAACAGGGCAACCCAGCAGTTCTTC
CASSSNRATQQFF
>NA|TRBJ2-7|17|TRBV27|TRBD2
TGTGCCAGCAGTCCGGGACTAGCGGGATTTGGACCCCACGAGCAGTACTTC
CASSPGLAGFGPHEQYF
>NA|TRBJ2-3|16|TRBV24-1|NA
TGTGCCACCAATGACCCTGACCCCAGCAGCACAGATACGCAGTATTTT
CATNDPDPSSTDTQYF
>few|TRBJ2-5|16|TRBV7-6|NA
TGTGCCAGCACCCTAGGGGGCGGAGCGGGAGTAGAGACCCAGTACTTC
CASTLGGGAGVETQYF
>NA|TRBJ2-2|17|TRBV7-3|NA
TGTGCCAGCAGCTTGGGGGCCCGCGCCGGGAACACCGGGGAGCTGTTTTTT
CASSLGARAGNTGELFF
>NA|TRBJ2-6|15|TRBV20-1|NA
TGCAGTGCGCCCACGATCCGCCTCGGGGCCAACGTCCTGACTTTC
CSAPTIRLGANVLTF
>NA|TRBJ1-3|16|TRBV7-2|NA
TGTGCCAGCAGCCCAGTCGGGGGGTTACGTGGAAACACCATATATTTT
CASSPVGGLRGNTIYF
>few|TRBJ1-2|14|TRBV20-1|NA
TGCAGTGCATCCCCGGGAGAAAGGGTGGATGGCTACACCTTC
CSASPGERVDGYTF
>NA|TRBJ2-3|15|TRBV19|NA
TGTGCCAGTAGTATAGGCCAGCCACCATTCGATACGCAGTATTTT
CASSIGQPPFDTQYF
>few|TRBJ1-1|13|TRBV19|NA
TGTGCCAGTAGTATCATGCGCCTCACTGAAGCTTTCTTT
CASSIMRLTEAFF
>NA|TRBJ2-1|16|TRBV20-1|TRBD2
TGCAGTGCTGCTCAAAGCGGGAGTCAGTCCTACAATGAGCAGTTCTTC
CSAAQSGSQSYNEQFF
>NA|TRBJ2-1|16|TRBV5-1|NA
TGCGCCAGCACCCCACGAGGGTGGTCTATCGAGAATGAGCAGTTCTTC
CASTPRGWSIENEQFF
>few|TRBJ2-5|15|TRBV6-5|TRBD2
TGTGCCAGCAGTTACTCGGGACTAGCGGGAGAGACCCAGTACTTC
CASSYSGLAGETQYF
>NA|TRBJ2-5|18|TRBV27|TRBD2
TGTGCCAGCAGTCGTTCCCTAGCGGGAGGGGTCCTGGGGGAGACCCAGTACTTC
CASSRSLAGGVLGETQYF
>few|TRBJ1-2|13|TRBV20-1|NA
TGCAGTGCTAGAGTCCCGGGGGCTGTTGGCTACACCTTC
CSARVPGAVGYTF
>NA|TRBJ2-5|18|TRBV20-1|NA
TGCAGTGCTAGAGTCGGGGGACGTGGCTCCTTGAGGAAAGAGACCCAGTACTTC
CSARVGGRGSLRKETQYF
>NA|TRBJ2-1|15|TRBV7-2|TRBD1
TGTGCCAGCAGATCAAACAGGGGCTCCTACAATGAGCAGTTCTTC
CASRSNRGSYNEQFF
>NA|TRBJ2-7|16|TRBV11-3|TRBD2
TGTGCCAGCAGCTTAACCGTTACGGGAGGGTCCTACGAGCAGTACTTC
CASSLTVTGGSYEQYF
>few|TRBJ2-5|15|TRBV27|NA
TGTGCCAGCAGTTCCCTCCCCGTCAGGGGTGGGGACCAGTACTTC
CASSSLPVRGGDQYF
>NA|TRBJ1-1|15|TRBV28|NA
TGTGCCAGCAGTTTAAGTGGCAGGTTAAACACTGAAGCTTTCTTT
CASSLSGRLNTEAFF